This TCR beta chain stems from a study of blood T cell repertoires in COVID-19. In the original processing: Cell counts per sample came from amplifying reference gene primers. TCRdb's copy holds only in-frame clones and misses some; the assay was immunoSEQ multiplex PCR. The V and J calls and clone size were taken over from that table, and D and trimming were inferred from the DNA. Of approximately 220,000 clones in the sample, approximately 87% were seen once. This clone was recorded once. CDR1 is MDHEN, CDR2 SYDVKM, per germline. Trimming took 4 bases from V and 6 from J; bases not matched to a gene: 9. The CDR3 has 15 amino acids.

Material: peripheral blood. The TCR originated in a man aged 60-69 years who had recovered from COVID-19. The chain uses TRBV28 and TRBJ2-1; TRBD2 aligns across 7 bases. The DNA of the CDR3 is TGTGCCAGCAGTTCGTTAGCGGGTGCCACCAATGAGCAGTTCTTC. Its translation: CASSSLAGATNEQFF.